The present entry profiles one TCR beta chain with its context. Antigen specificity is unknown. The CDR3 covers 14 residues. Germline CDR1 is SQVTM and CDR2 is ANQGSEA. V was pared by 4 bases and J by 4 bases, with 14 bases between. The sample belongs to a study of cytomegalovirus exposure and HLA in healthy donors. Study conclusions and caveats: The study assumed roughly uniform donor sequencing depth for presence/absence analyses. The authors reported that TCR beta sequences could predict HLA-A and HLA-B alleles. These predictions were accurate for most subjects in the first cohort.

The PCR contained 60 Vbeta and 13 Jbeta primers. TCRdb's table, derived via immunoSEQ multiplex PCR, lists solely in-frame clones and lacks some. The table has around 150,000 clones, about three quarters seen once; the top ten hold approximately 0.66%. Sequencing used PBMCs. This chain joins TRBV29-1 and TRBJ2-1, with D perhaps matching TRBD1 (5 bases). This sequence originates from a male donor in good health and CMV-seronegative. This chain's CDR3 is CSVVGQGTYNEQFF. CDR3 nucleotide sequence: TGCAGCGTTGTAGGGCAGGGCACTTACAATGAGCAGTTCTTC.